This TCR beta chain was recorded in a study of T-cell reconstitution after alpha-beta-depleted transplantation in children. V lost 1 base to trimming and J lost 0 bases, with 12 bases between them. The CDR3 spans 15 residues. The V gene's germline CDR1 is SQVTM and CDR2 ANQGSEA. The TCRbeta library was prepared with unique molecular identifiers. Via MiXCR, TCRdb re-called the PCR reads, giving one row per CDR3 protein. The data show about 980,000 distinct CDR3 sequences, 25% to 35% seen once. A few counts support this clonotype. This TCR was sampled from a boy younger than two who had a stem cell transplant for SCID, so the T cells may come from the graft donor. The chain recombines TRBV29-1 with TRBJ1-1; D not resolved. Material: PBMCs, mostly from graft donor cells, obtained 360 days after TCRalphabeta/CD19-depleted stem cell transplant. CDR3 amino acids: CSVEVRGNMNTEAFF. CDR3 DNA: TGCAGCGTTGAAGTACGTGGTAATATGAACACTGAAGCTTTCTTT.